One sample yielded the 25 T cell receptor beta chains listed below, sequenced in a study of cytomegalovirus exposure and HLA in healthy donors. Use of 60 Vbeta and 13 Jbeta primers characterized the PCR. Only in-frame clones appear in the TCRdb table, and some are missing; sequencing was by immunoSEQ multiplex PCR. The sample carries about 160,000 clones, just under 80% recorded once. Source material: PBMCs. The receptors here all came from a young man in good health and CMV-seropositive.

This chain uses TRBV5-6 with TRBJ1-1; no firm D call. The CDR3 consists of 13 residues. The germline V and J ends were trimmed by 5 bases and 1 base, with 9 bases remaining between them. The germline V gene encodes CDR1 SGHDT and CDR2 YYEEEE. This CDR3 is CASSYGGNTEAFF. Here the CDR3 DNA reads TGTGCCAGCAGTTATGGAGGGAACACTGAAGCTTTCTTT.

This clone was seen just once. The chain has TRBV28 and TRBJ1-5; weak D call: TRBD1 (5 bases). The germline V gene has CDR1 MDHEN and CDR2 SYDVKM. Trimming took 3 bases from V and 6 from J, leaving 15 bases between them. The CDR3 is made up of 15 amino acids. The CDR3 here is CASSFGGSWGQPQHF. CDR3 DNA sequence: TGTGCCAGCAGTTTTGGGGGGTCGTGGGGTCAGCCCCAGCATTTT.

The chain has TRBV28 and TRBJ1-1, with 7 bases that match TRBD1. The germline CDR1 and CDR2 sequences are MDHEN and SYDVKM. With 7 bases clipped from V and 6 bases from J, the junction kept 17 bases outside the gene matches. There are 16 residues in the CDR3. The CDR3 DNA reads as TGTGCCAGCACCGAATCCGGGACAGCGGGAGGGGCTGAAGCTTTCTTT. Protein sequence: CASTESGTAGGAEAFF.

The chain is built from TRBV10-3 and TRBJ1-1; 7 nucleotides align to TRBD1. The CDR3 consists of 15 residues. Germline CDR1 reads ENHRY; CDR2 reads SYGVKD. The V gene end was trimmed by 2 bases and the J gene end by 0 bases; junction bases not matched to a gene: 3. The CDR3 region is CAISETGTVNTEAFF. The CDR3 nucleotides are TGTGCCATCAGTGAGACCGGGACAGTGAACACTGAAGCTTTCTTT.

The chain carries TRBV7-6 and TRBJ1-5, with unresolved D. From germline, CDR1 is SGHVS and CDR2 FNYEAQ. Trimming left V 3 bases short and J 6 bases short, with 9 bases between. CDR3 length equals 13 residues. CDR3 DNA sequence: TGTGCCAGCAGCTTGGCCCTAGGTCAGCCCCAGCATTTT. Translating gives CASSLALGQPQHF. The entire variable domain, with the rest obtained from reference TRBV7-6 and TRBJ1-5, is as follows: GAGVSQSPRYKVTKRGQDVALRCDPISGHVSLYWYRQALGQGPEFLTYFNYEAQQDKSGLPNDRFSAERPEGSISTLTIQRTEQRDSAMYRCASSLALGQPQHFGDGTRLSIL.

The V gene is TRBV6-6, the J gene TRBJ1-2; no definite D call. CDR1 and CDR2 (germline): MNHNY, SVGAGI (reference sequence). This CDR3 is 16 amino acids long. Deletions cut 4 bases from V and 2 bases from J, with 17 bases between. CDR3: CASSSPPGRPNYGYTF. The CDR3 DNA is TGTGCCAGCAGTTCCCCCCCCGGGAGGCCGAACTATGGCTACACCTTC.

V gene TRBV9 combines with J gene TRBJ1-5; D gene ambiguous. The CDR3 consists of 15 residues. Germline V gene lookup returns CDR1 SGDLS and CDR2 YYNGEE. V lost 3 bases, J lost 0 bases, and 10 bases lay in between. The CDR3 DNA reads TGTGCCAGCAGCGCCTCACCAGGTAGCAATCAGCCCCAGCATTTT. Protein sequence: CASSASPGSNQPQHF.

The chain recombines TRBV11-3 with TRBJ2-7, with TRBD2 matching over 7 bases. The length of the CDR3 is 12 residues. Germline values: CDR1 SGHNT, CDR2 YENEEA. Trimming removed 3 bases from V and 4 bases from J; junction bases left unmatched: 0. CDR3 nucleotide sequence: TGTGCCAGCAGCTTCGGGGGGTACGAGCAGTACTTC. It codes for CASSFGGYEQYF.

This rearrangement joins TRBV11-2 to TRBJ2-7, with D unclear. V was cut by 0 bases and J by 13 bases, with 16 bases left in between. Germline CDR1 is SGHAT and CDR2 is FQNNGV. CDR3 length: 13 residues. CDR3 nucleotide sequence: TGTGCCAGCAGCTTAGAAATCTCCCCAGTCAGATACTTC. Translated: CASSLEISPVRYF.

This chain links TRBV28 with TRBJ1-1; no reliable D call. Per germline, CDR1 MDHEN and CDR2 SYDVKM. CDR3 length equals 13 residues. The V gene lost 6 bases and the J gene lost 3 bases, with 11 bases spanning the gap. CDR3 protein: CASRRVMYTEAFF. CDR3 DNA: TGTGCCAGCAGACGGGTCATGTACACTGAAGCTTTCTTT.

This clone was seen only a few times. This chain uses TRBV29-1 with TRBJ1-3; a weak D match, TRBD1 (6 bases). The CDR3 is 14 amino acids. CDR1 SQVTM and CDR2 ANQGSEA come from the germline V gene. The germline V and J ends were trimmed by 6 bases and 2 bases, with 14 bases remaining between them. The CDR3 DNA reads TGCAGCGTGGGGGCGGTGGGGCCTGGAAACACCATATATTTT. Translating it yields CSVGAVGPGNTIYF.

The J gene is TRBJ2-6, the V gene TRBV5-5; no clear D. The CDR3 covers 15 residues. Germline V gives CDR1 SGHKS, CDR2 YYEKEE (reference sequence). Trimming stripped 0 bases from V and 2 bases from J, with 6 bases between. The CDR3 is CASSLGTAGANVLTF. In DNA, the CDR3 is TGTGCCAGCAGCTTGGGCACGGCTGGGGCCAACGTCCTGACTTTC.

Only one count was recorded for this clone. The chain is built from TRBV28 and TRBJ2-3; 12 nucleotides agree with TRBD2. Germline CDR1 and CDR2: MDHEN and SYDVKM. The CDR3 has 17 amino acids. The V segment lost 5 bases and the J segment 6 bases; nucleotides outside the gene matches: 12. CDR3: CASSPLAGGGEWDTQYF. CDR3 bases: TGTGCCAGCAGTCCCCTAGCGGGAGGGGGTGAGTGGGATACGCAGTATTTT.

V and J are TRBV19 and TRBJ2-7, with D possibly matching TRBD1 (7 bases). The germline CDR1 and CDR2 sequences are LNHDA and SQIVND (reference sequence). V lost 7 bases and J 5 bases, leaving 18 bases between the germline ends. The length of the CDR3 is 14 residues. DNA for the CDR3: TGTGCCAGTAAGGAGGGGGCAGGATTAAACGAGCAGTACTTC. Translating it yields CASKEGAGLNEQYF.

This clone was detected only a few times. The CDR3 DNA follows: TGCGCCAGCAGCTTGGCCTCGGGGGAAGCTAACTATGGCTACACCTTC. This gives the protein CASSLASGEANYGYTF. The rearrangement uses TRBV5-1 and TRBJ1-2; TRBD1 might be the D (5 bases). The CDR3 is 16 residues long. Germline V CDR1 and CDR2: SGHRS, YFSETQ. V shed 0 bases and J shed 0 bases, with 12 bases lying between them.

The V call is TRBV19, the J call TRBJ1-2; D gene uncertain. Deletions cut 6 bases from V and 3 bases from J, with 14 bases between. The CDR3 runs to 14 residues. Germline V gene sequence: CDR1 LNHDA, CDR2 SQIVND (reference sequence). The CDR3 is CASSKEGVHYGYTF. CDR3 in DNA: TGTGCCAGTAGCAAGGAGGGAGTACACTATGGCTACACCTTC.

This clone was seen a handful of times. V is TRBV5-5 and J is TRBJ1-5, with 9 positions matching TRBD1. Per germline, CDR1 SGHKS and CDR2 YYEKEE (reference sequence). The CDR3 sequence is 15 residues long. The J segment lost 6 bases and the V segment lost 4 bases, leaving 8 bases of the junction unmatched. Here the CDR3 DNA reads TGTGCCAGCAGCCCGAGTACAGGGGGCACTCAGCCCCAGCATTTT. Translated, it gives CASSPSTGGTQPQHF.

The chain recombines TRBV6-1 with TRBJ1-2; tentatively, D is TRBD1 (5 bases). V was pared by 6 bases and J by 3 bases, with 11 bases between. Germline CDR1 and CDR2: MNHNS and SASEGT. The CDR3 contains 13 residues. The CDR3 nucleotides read TGTGCCAGCAGACTCACAGGAGACTATGGCTACACCTTC. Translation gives CASRLTGDYGYTF.

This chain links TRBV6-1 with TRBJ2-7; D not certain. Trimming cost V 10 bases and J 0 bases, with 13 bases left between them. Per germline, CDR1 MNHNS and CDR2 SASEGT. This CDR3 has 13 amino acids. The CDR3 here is CATRTDNSYEQYF. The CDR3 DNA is TGTGCCACCCGAACCGACAACTCCTACGAGCAGTACTTC.

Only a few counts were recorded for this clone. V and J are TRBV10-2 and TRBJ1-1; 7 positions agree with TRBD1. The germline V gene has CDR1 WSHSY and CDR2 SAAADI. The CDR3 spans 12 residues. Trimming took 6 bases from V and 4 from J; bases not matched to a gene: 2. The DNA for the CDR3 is TGCGCCAGCAGACAGGGGACCACTGAAGCTTTCTTT. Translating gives CASRQGTTEAFF.

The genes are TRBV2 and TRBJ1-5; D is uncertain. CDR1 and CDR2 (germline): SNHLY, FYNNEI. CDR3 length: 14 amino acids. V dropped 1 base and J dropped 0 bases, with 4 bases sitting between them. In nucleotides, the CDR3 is TGTGCCAGCAGTGAAGGCGGTAGCAATCAGCCCCAGCATTTT. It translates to CASSEGGSNQPQHF.

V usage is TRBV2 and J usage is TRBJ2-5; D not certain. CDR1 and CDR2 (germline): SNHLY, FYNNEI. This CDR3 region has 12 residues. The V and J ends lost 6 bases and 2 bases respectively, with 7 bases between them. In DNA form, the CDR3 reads TGTGCCAGCAGCGGCGGACAAGAGACCCAGTACTTC. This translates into CASSGGQETQYF.

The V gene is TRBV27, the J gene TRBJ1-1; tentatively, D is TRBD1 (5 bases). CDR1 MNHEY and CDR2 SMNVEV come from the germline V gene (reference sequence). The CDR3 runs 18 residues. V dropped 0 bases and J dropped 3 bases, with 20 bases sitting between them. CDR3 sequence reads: CASSLSAPSAGRDTEAFF. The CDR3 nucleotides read TGTGCCAGCAGTTTATCTGCTCCCTCAGCAGGGAGGGACACTGAAGCTTTCTTT.

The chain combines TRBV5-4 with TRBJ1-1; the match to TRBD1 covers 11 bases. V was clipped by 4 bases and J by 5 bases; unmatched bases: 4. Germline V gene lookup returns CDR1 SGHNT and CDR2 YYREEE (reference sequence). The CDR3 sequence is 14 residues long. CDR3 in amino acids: CASSRTGGRTEAFF. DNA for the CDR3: TGTGCCAGCAGCCGGACAGGGGGCCGGACTGAAGCTTTCTTT.

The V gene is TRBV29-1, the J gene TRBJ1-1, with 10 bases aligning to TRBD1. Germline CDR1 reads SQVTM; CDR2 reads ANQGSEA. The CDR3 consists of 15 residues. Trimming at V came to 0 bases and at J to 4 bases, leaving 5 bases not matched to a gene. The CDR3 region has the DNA TGCAGCGTTGAAGATTTAAGGGACAGGGGCACTGAAGCTTTCTTT. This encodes CSVEDLRDRGTEAFF.